This TCR beta chain was identified during a study of cytomegalovirus exposure and HLA in healthy donors. The overall study: In a later analysis, the approximately 110 validation repertoires were reported to have used the same platform as the roughly 600 first-cohort repertoires. Findings of the study overall: Overall, around 160 TCR beta chains were annotated as cytomegalovirus-associated.

In this sample, this clone turned up once. Its cognate antigen is unknown. Using immunoSEQ multiplex PCR, the repertoire was profiled, and TCRdb retains in-frame clones only, with some absent. The data contain over 200,000 clones, 85% to 90% of them singletons. Separate from the roughly 730-subject first cohort, the roughly 130-subject validation cohort was the one that the donors belonged to. This clonotype originated in a woman between 18 and 30 years old in good health and CMV-seronegative. The material sequenced was PBMCs.

The chain's CDR3 is CASSLRGGEAYEQYF. In nucleotides, the CDR3 is TGTGCCAGCAGCCTAAGGGGAGGGGAAGCCTACGAGCAGTACTTC. This sequence joins TRBV5-4 and TRBJ2-7; 7 bases map to TRBD2. CDR1 is SGHNT, CDR2 YYREEE, per germline (reference sequence). This CDR3 comprises 15 residues. The junction had 9 bases not matched to a gene; V was cut back by 4 bases and J by 2 bases.